This record looks at one T cell receptor beta chain sequence and its context. The antigen remains unidentified. The data originate from a study of T cells after yellow fever vaccination. Study observations and caveats: It was a weaker secondary response, yet one that peaked faster, at day 5 versus 15.

In germline, CDR1 is SGDLS, CDR2 YYNGEE. The V end lost 4 bases, the J end lost 7 bases, and 14 bases lay between the germline ends. The CDR3 loop spans 14 amino acids. Via MiXCR, TCRdb re-called the 5' RACE reads, giving one row per CDR3 protein. The repertoire consists of some 670,000 distinct CDR3 sequences, with approximately 13% occurring once and the leading ten covering about 16%. The clonotype was recovered from a man in his thirties or forties who received the YFV17D yellow fever vaccine. The sequencing here drew on PBMCs, taken on the day of the yellow fever booster vaccination. This chain connects TRBV9 to TRBJ1-4, with D unresolved. CDR3 in amino acids: CASSPRQSLEKLFF. In nucleotides, the CDR3 is TGTGCCAGCAGCCCCCGGCAGTCACTTGAAAAACTGTTTTTT.